This TCR beta chain was found in a study of blood T cell repertoires in COVID-19 (dated by TCRdb to 2019 to 2021). With regard to the full study: Collaborator samples came from the United States, Italy and Spain and covered acute and convalescent phases of COVID-19. Nearly every sample came with metadata listing a de-identified subject ID, COVID-19 status, age in years and sex. HLA class I and class II types, where available, came from metadata supplied by the sample provider rather than from assay-based typing. Samples were obtained from the ongoing ImmuneRACE study (first 160 participants) and from 1,254 subjects provided by 6 global collaborators. The prospective study material was composed of cDNA or gDNA derived from T cells, B-cell-depleted T cells, or PBMCs. Subjects who had been exposed to COVID-19, were actively infected with it, or had recovered from it provided the deeply sampled blood TCRbeta repertoires that made up the dataset. The repertoires were released in a freely available public database intended as a resource for research on the immune response to SARS-CoV-2.

Regarding this clone: It lacks a known antigen. Qualities for individual bases were not recorded, and no much larger clone is one base off.

Enrolling through a virtual design, the prospective study's participants ranged in age from roughly 18 to 89 years and lived across some 23 United States geographic areas. In the prospective study, participants were assigned to cohorts based on the clinical history participants reported in a screening survey and a study questionnaire. ImmuneRACE Cohort 3 recovered participants were defined by two consecutive negative NP/OP PCR tests, healthcare professional clearance, or symptom resolution. In the prospective study, mobile phlebotomists collected whole blood, serum and a nasopharyngeal or oropharyngeal swab from each participant. Participants in the prospective study had the option to provide additional blood draws and questionnaires over a roughly two-month period. Before DNA extraction, blood samples from the prospective study were shipped at room temperature or frozen. TCRbeta CDR3 regions were amplified from genomic DNA using the immunoSEQ Assay, a bias-controlled multiplex PCR. The paper's data handling went like this. Nucleated cell counts per sample were estimated from amplification of reference gene primers within the assay. Sequence reads were collapsed and filtered to measure the absolute abundance of every unique TCRbeta CDR3 rearrangement. For each sample, productive Simpson clonality was calculated by taking the square root of Simpson's diversity index across productive rearrangements. Not all clones reach the TCRdb copy of this immuneACCESS table, which keeps in-frame sequences only. Checked studies attribute under half of the gap to unresolved V genes and leave the rest unexplained. V and J calls and clone size are given by that table; D and trimming were obtained from the DNA. The sample table lists about 330,000 clones, under 95% of them with a count of one. The top ten constitute 15% to 20% of the sample.

V gives up 3 bases and J gives up 4 bases, and the segment between their germline ends measures 10 bases. The germline V gene gives CDR1 as SGDLS and CDR2 as YYNGEE. The CDR3 starts with the cysteine, ends with the phenylalanine, and has 13 residues. Of the read, only the CDR3 DNA is kept; its 39 bases are in frame from base 1. Results and caveats for the whole study, not just this receptor: The amount of clinical and demographic metadata varied by source and participant and was provided uncurated.

Sequences were obtained from PBMCs or T cells enriched from blood (not recorded which). The source is a woman aged 25 to 39 who had recovered from COVID-19. The chain links TRBV9 with TRBJ1-2; no confident D gene assignment can be made. The CDR3 corresponds to CASSDRGVYGYTF. The sequenced DNA is TGTGCCAGCAGCGACCGCGGGGTCTATGGCTACACCTTC.